What follows are 31 T cell receptor beta chains derived from one specimen sequenced in a study of siplizumab effects on memory and regulatory T cells. The method was immunoSEQ multiplex PCR; TCRdb's version includes in-frame clones alone and lacks a portion of them. Of around 120,000 clones detected, approximately 94% appear once; the ten largest clones hold roughly 1.5%. Source material: non-Treg CD4+ T cells sorted from blood. These receptors all stem from a human donor in good health.

The chain links TRBV10-2 to TRBJ2-7, with 12 bases matching TRBD2. This CDR3 is built from 22 residues. Germline V gene data show CDR1 as WSHSY and CDR2 as SAAADI. V lost 8 bases to trimming and J lost 5 bases; unmatched junction nucleotides: 31. For the CDR3, the DNA is TGCGCCAGCGCCCCCCTGGTGGCAGAGAGAGTTTTCACTAGCGGGAGGCGGGACGAGCAGTACTTC. Amino acid sequence: CASAPLVAERVFTSGRRDEQYF.

DNA for the CDR3: TGCGCCAGCAGCTTGGAGGTAGCGGGGGAGTACAATGAGCAGTTCTTC. Protein sequence: CASSLEVAGEYNEQFF. This rearrangement joins TRBV5-1 to TRBJ2-1; TRBD2 matches 9 bases. The CDR3 length is 16 residues. Trimming at V came to 0 bases and at J to 4 bases, leaving 5 bases not matched to a gene. CDR1 and CDR2 from the germline V gene are SGHRS and YFSETQ.

The rearrangement uses TRBV30 and TRBJ2-1; D may be TRBD2 (5 bases). Germline CDR1 is GTSNPN and CDR2 is SVGIG (reference sequence). The CDR3 spans 12 residues. V lost 0 bases and J 7 bases, leaving 7 bases between the germline ends. The CDR3 bases are TGTGCCTGGAGTGTACGGGGTAATGAGCAGTTCTTC. It specifies CAWSVRGNEQFF.

This chain connects TRBV5-6 to TRBJ2-5; a possible D gene is TRBD2 (6 bases). The V end lost 6 bases, the J end lost 0 bases, and 9 bases lay between the germline ends. This CDR3 has 13 residues. Per the germline V gene, CDR1 is SGHDT and CDR2 is YYEEEE. Here the CDR3 reads CASNSGDQETQYF. The DNA of the CDR3 is TGTGCCAGCAACTCGGGGGACCAAGAGACCCAGTACTTC.

This clone was seen a single time. The rearrangement links TRBV21-1 to TRBJ1-5. TRBV21-1 is assigned pseudogene status. This CDR3 is built from 16 residues. The CDR3: CASSKVVPGWNQPQHF. CDR3 coding DNA: TGTGCCAGCAGCAAAGTCGTGCCGGGGTGGAATCAGCCCCAGCATTTT.

The chain links TRBV28 to TRBJ2-7; either TRBD1 or TRBD2 may supply D (5 bases each). The germline V and J ends were trimmed by 5 bases and 2 bases, with 10 bases remaining between them. In germline, CDR1 is MDHEN, CDR2 SYDVKM. This CDR3 has 13 residues. The chain's CDR3 is CASSGTLPYEQYF. DNA for the CDR3: TGTGCCAGCAGTGGGACGCTCCCCTACGAGCAGTACTTC.

The chain recombines TRBV6-1 with TRBJ1-4; D unresolved. V gave up 1 base and J gave up 15 bases, with 9 bases separating them. This CDR3 spans 11 amino acids. Germline loops: CDR1 MNHNS, CDR2 SASEGT. The CDR3 reads CASSEGHRVFF. In DNA, the CDR3 is TGTGCCAGCAGTGAAGGCCACCGGGTGTTTTTT.

V gene TRBV28 combines with J gene TRBJ2-1; D is ambiguous. V was pared by 3 bases and J by 9 bases, with 18 bases between. This CDR3 has 15 residues. Looked up from germline, CDR1 is MDHEN and CDR2 is SYDVKM. The CDR3 region is CASSLGYPKFLEQFF. Written as DNA, the CDR3 is TGTGCCAGCAGTTTGGGGTACCCCAAATTCCTTGAGCAGTTCTTC.

This sequence joins TRBV18 and TRBJ2-5; possibly TRBD2 for D (5 bases). The CDR3 covers 13 residues. From germline, CDR1 is KGHSH and CDR2 LQKENI. Trimming took off 3 bases at V and 0 bases at J, with 5 bases between the two ends. The CDR3 DNA reads as TGTGCCAGCTCACCTAGCGACCAAGAGACCCAGTACTTC. This codes for CASSPSDQETQYF.

The gene calls are TRBV5-4 and TRBJ2-3; no clear D gene. The ends were cut back, 0 bases at V and 0 bases at J, with 8 bases in the middle. CDR1 is SGHNT and CDR2 is YYREEE in the germline V gene (reference sequence). This CDR3 contains 15 residues. The CDR3, as DNA: TGTGCCAGCAGCTTGGTTATATCCAGCACAGATACGCAGTATTTT. It codes for CASSLVISSTDTQYF.

This clone has only one observation. V usage is TRBV4-1 and J usage is TRBJ1-2, with a weak D call TRBD1 (6 bases). Germline CDR1 and CDR2: MGHRA and YSYEKL. The CDR3 has 14 residues. V dropped 3 bases and J dropped 4 bases, with 12 bases sitting between them. This chain's CDR3 is CASSQPQGFYGYTF. The CDR3 coding sequence is TGCGCCAGCAGCCAGCCCCAGGGGTTCTATGGCTACACCTTC.

This rearrangement joins TRBV6-1 to TRBJ1-1; D not resolved. The CDR3 spans 12 residues. Trimming cost V 5 bases and J 3 bases, with 7 bases left between them. Germline V CDR1 and CDR2: MNHNS, SASEGT. The CDR3 is CASSFRDTEAFF. The CDR3 DNA reads as TGTGCCAGCAGTTTCCGGGACACTGAAGCTTTCTTT.

J is TRBJ2-7 and V is TRBV11-2; D is perhaps TRBD2 (5 bases). V was clipped by 0 bases and J by 7 bases, with 10 bases between them. Germline V gives CDR1 SGHAT, CDR2 FQNNGV. The CDR3 consists of 13 residues. The DNA of the CDR3 is TGTGCCAGCAGCTTAGACAGAGCGGAAGAGCAGTACTTC. It codes for CASSLDRAEEQYF.

For this clone: The junction shows a germline mismatch at one end, possibly a read error. The chain couples TRBV5-1 to TRBJ2-1, with D possibly TRBD2 on 5 matching bases. The CDR3 totals 12 residues. The germline V gene has CDR1 SGHRS and CDR2 YFSETQ. CDR3 amino acids: CASTSSYHEQFF. The CDR3 nucleotides read TGCGCCAGCACCTCTAGCTACCATGAGCAGTTCTTC.

This chain connects TRBV7-9 to TRBJ2-1, with a possible D match to TRBD2 (5 bases). The CDR3 length is 15 residues. V lost 5 bases and J 7 bases, leaving 18 bases between the germline ends. Germline V gene data show CDR1 as SEHNR and CDR2 as FQNEAQ (reference sequence). Here the CDR3 DNA reads TGTGCCAGCAGCCTTCCGCGGAGGATGGGGAATGAGCAGTTCTTC. Its translation: CASSLPRRMGNEQFF.

The chain recombines TRBV7-2 with TRBJ2-3; perhaps TRBD2 as D (7 bases). The length of the CDR3 is 14 residues. Germline V gives CDR1 SGHTA, CDR2 FQGNSA. V gave up 3 bases and J gave up 5 bases, with 12 bases separating them. This chain's CDR3 is CASSFGGAGDTQYF. CDR3 DNA: TGTGCCAGCAGCTTTGGGGGGGCGGGAGATACGCAGTATTTT.

The J gene is TRBJ1-3, the V gene TRBV5-1; D might be TRBD1 (6 bases). The CDR3 length is 15 residues. V lost 4 bases, J lost 2 bases, and 13 bases lay in between. Germline loops: CDR1 SGHRS, CDR2 YFSETQ. CDR3 DNA sequence: TGCGCCAGCAGCGTGGGAGGGGGAGCTGGAAACACCATATATTTT. This codes for CASSVGGGAGNTIYF.

The chain employs TRBV7-9 and TRBJ2-4, with TRBD2 matching 8 bases. The trim removed 4 bases at V and 5 bases at J, leaving 16 bases unmatched. This CDR3 region has 18 residues. In germline, CDR1 is SEHNR, CDR2 FQNEAQ (reference sequence). The CDR3 reads CASSSAGGRRVAENIQYF. Here the CDR3 DNA reads TGTGCCAGCAGCTCCGCGGGGGGACGCAGGGTGGCAGAAAACATTCAGTACTTC.

The rearrangement joins TRBV27 to TRBJ2-7; D gene unclear. The V gene's germline CDR1 is MNHEY and CDR2 SMNVEV (reference sequence). With 1 base removed from V and 1 base from J, the gap between germline ends came to 8 bases. The CDR3 sequence is 14 residues long. The DNA of the CDR3 is TGTGCCAGCAGTTTATTGCAACAGTCCTACGAGCAGTACTTC. Translation: CASSLLQQSYEQYF.

The chain couples TRBV5-4 to TRBJ1-2; 9 bases are a match to TRBD1. Trimming removed 4 bases from V and 0 bases from J; junction bases left unmatched: 4. Germline CDR1 SGHNT, CDR2 YYREEE (reference sequence). The CDR3 runs to 15 residues. The CDR3 loop is CASSQGTGTNYGYTF. CDR3 bases: TGTGCCAGCAGCCAAGGGACAGGGACTAACTATGGCTACACCTTC. Looking up the rest from reference TRBV5-4 and TRBJ1-2 gives the full variable domain: ETGVTQSPTHLIKTRGQQVTLRCSSQSGHNTVSWYQQALGQGPQFIFQYYREEENGRGNFPPRFSGLQFPNYSSELNVNALELDDSALYLCASSQGTGTNYGYTFGSGTRLTVV.

This clone was counted once. The rearrangement joins TRBV27 to TRBJ2-3, with D maybe TRBD2 (6 bases). From germline, CDR1 is MNHEY and CDR2 SMNVEV (reference sequence). CDR3 length: 15 residues. Trimming cost V 8 bases and J 5 bases, with 20 bases left between them. Here the CDR3 reads CASRPMGRLGDTQYF. The CDR3 DNA reads TGTGCCAGCCGACCCATGGGGAGGCTGGGAGATACGCAGTATTTT.

This clone was detected only a few times. The chain couples TRBV6-6 to TRBJ1-2; D is uncertain. CDR3 length: 13 residues. The germline V gene has CDR1 MNHNY and CDR2 SVGAGI (reference sequence). V was trimmed by 3 bases and J by 2 bases, leaving 7 bases between them. CDR3 sequence: CASSYEGNYGYTF. Here the CDR3 DNA reads TGTGCCAGCAGTTATGAGGGAAACTATGGCTACACCTTC.

The chain recombines TRBV5-1 with TRBJ2-1; 11 positions agree with TRBD2. This CDR3 contains 17 residues. V lost 0 bases and J lost 7; bases outside the gene matches: 9. CDR1 is SGHRS and CDR2 is YFSETQ in the germline V gene. CDR3 nucleotide sequence: TGCGCCAGCAGCTTGGAGGGTAGCGGGAGGGCATGGAATGAGCAGTTCTTC. Its protein is CASSLEGSGRAWNEQFF.

V is TRBV6-1 and J is TRBJ2-5; D may be TRBD1 or TRBD2 (6 bases each). The CDR3 has 14 amino acids. V shed 8 bases and J shed 1 base, with 14 bases lying between them. Germline CDR1 is MNHNS and CDR2 is SASEGT. CDR3 amino acids: CASRPGAFQETQYF. CDR3 nucleotide sequence: TGTGCCAGCCGGCCGGGGGCTTTCCAAGAGACCCAGTACTTC.

The chain links TRBV19 to TRBJ1-3; D remains unclear. With 10 bases removed from V and 0 bases from J, the gap between germline ends came to 13 bases. CDR3 size: 14 residues. Germline CDR1 is LNHDA and CDR2 is SQIVND (reference sequence). CDR3 amino acids: CATNTRFSGNTIYF. The DNA for the CDR3 is TGTGCCACTAACACGCGTTTCTCTGGAAACACCATATATTTT.

The rearrangement links TRBV7-9 to TRBJ1-2, with TRBD1 matching over 10 bases. This CDR3 is built from 14 residues. The V gene end was trimmed by 5 bases and the J gene end by 6 bases; junction bases not matched to a gene: 6. In germline, CDR1 is SEHNR, CDR2 FQNEAQ (reference sequence). The CDR3, as DNA: TGTGCCAGCAGCCGGGACAGGGGAGTTCATGGCTACACCTTC. It yields the protein CASSRDRGVHGYTF.

The V gene is TRBV4-1, the J gene TRBJ2-7, with D possibly TRBD2 on 6 matching bases. Trimming left V 3 bases short and J 5 bases short, with 29 bases between. The germline gives CDR1 MGHRA, CDR2 YSYEKL. This CDR3 contains 19 residues. CDR3 sequence reads: CASSQGGPPGGIILDEQYF. The CDR3 DNA follows: TGCGCCAGCAGCCAGGGTGGTCCCCCGGGCGGGATTATTCTCGACGAGCAGTACTTC.

This rearrangement joins TRBV29-1 to TRBJ2-5; 9 nucleotides align to TRBD2. The CDR3 contains 13 residues. With V trimmed by 3 bases and J by 7 bases, 6 bases remained unmatched. Germline V lookup: CDR1 SQVTM, CDR2 ANQGSEA. CDR3 loop: CSVERTSDGTQYF. As DNA, the CDR3 is TGCAGCGTTGAGAGGACTAGCGATGGGACCCAGTACTTC.

The gene calls are TRBV10-3 and TRBJ2-5, with unresolved D. The V gene lost 11 bases and the J gene lost 2 bases, with 18 bases spanning the gap. The CDR3 has 14 amino acids. The germline V gene encodes CDR1 ENHRY and CDR2 SYGVKD. CDR3 nucleotide sequence: TGTGCCGCCGCCAGTGTGAACCGGCAAGAGACCCAGTACTTC. This translates into CAAASVNRQETQYF.

Here the CDR3 reads CASSLGGGHSPLHF. Here the CDR3 DNA reads TGTGCCAGCAGCCTAGGGGGAGGCCATTCACCCCTCCACTTT. The chain couples TRBV14 to TRBJ1-6, with D tentatively TRBD1 (6 bases). The CDR3 is made up of 14 amino acids. V dropped 4 bases and J dropped 8 bases, with 12 bases sitting between them. Germline V gene data show CDR1 as SGHDN and CDR2 as FVKESK. Using reference TRBV14 and TRBJ1-6 for the parts outside the CDR3, the full variable domain is EAGVTQFPSHSVIEKGQTVTLRCDPISGHDNLYWYRRVMGKEIKFLLHFVKESKQDESGMPNNRFLAERTGGTYSTLKVQPAELEDSGVYFCASSLGGGHSPLHFGNGTRLTVT.

This clone was counted a single time. CDR3 in amino acids: CSVRTGAGTGELFF. CDR3 bases: TGCAGCGTTCGGACAGGGGCGGGGACCGGGGAGCTGTTTTTT. The chain joins TRBV29-1 to TRBJ2-2; 9 bases align to TRBD1. After removal of 5 bases from V and 5 bases from J, the junction contained 6 bases not matched to a gene. This CDR3 region has 14 residues. The germline gives CDR1 SQVTM, CDR2 ANQGSEA.